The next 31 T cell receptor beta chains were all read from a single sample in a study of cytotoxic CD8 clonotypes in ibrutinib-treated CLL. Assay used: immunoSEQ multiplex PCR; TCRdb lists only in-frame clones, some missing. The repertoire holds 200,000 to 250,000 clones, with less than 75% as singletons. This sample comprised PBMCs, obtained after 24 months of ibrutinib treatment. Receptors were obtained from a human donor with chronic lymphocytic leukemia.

This chain's CDR3 is CASSPGSRQPQHF. The CDR3 nucleotides read TGTGCCAGCAGCCCCGGGTCACGGCAGCCCCAGCATTTT. The genes are TRBV7-2 and TRBJ1-5; D unclear. Trimming took off 5 bases at V and 7 bases at J, with 12 bases between the two ends. CDR1 SGHTA and CDR2 FQGNSA come from the germline V gene. The CDR3 length is 13 residues.

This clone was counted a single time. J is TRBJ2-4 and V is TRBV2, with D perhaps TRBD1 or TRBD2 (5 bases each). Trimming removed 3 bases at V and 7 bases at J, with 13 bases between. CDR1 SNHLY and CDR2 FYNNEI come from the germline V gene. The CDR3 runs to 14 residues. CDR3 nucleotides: TGTGCCAGCAGTGATATAGGGACGACCAACATTCAGTACTTC. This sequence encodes CASSDIGTTNIQYF.

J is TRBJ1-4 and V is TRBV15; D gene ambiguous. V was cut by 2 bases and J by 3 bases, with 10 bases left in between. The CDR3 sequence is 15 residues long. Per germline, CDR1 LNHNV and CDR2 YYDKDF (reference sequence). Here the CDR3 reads CATSRPPGANEKLFF. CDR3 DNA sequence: TGTGCCACCAGCAGACCCCCGGGAGCTAATGAAAAACTGTTTTTT. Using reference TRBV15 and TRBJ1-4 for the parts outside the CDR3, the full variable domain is DAMVIQNPRYQVTQFGKPVTLSCSQTLNHNVMYWYQQKSSQAPKLLFHYYDKDFNNEADTPDNFQSRRPNTSFCFLDIRSPGLGDTAMYLCATSRPPGANEKLFFGSGTQLSVL.

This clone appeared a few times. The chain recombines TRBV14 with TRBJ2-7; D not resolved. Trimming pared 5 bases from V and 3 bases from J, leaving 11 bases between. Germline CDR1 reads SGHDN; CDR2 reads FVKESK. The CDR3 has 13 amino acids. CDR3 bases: TGTGCCAGCAGCGGTCCTTCAATCTACGAGCAGTACTTC. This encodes CASSGPSIYEQYF.

CDR3 DNA: TGTGCCAGCAGTGGACCGGGACAGGGGGATCAGCCCCAGCATTTT. The encoded protein is CASSGPGQGDQPQHF. The chain uses TRBV6-5 and TRBJ1-5; TRBD1 matches at 11 bases. Germline assignment: CDR1 MNHEY and CDR2 SVGAGI. This CDR3 has 15 amino acids. Trimming removed 5 bases from V and 5 bases from J; junction bases left unmatched: 5.

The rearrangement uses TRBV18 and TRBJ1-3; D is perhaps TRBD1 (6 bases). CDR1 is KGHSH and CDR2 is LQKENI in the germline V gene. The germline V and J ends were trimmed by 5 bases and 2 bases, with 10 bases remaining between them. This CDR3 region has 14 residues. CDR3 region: CASSGQGTGNTIYF. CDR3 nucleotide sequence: TGTGCCAGCTCAGGCCAGGGGACTGGAAACACCATATATTTT.

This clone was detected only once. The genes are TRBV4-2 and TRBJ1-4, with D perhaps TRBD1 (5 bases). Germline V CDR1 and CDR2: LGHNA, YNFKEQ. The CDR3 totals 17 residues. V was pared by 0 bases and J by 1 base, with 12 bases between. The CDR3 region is CASSQDGGAKTNEKLFF. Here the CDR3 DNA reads TGTGCCAGCAGCCAAGACGGAGGGGCGAAAACTAATGAAAAACTGTTTTTT.

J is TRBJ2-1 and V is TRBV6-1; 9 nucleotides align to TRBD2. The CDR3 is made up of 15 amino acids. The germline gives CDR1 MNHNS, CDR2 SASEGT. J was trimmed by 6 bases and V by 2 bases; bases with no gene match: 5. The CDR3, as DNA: TGTGCCAGCAGTGAAAAGGGACTAGCATTCAATGAGCAGTTCTTC. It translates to CASSEKGLAFNEQFF.

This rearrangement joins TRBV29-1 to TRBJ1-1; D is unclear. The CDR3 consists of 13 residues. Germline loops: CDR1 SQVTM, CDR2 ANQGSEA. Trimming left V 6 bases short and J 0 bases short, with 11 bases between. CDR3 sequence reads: CSVEMDLNTEAFF. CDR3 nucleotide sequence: TGCAGCGTCGAGATGGACTTGAACACTGAAGCTTTCTTT.

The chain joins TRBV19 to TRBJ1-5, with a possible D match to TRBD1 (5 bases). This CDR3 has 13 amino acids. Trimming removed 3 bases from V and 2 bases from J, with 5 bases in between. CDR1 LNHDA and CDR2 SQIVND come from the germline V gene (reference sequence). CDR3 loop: CASSIRGNQPQHF. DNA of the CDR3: TGTGCCAGTAGTATCAGGGGCAATCAGCCCCAGCATTTT.

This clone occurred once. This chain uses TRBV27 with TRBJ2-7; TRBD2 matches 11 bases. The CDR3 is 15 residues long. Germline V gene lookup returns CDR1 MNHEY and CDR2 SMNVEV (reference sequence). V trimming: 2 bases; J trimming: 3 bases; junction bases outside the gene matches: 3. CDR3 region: CASSLTTSGSYEQYF. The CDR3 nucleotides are TGTGCCAGCAGTTTAACTACTAGCGGGAGCTACGAGCAGTACTTC.

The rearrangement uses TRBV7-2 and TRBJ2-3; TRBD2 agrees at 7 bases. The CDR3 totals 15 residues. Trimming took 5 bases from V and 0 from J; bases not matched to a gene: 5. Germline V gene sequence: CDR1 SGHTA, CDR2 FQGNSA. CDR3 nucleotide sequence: TGTGCCAGCAGCCCTCTAGCGGTTAGCACAGATACGCAGTATTTT. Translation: CASSPLAVSTDTQYF.

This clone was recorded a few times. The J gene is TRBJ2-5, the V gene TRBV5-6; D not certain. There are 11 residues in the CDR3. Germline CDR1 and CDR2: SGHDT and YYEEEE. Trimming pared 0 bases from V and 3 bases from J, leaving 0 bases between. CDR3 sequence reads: CASSLEETQYF. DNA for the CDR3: TGTGCCAGCAGCTTGGAAGAGACCCAGTACTTC.

The CDR3 DNA is TGCGCCAGCAGCTTGGTGTCCGGGGTGGGCTATGGCTACACCTTC. This gives the protein CASSLVSGVGYGYTF. The rearrangement links TRBV5-1 to TRBJ1-2; D remains unclear. The CDR3 covers 15 residues. V was clipped by 0 bases and J by 4 bases, with 13 bases between them. Germline CDR1 is SGHRS and CDR2 is YFSETQ.

The CDR3 is CASGPTRSGANVLTF. Written as DNA, the CDR3 is TGTGCCAGCGGTCCAACACGGTCTGGGGCCAACGTCCTGACTTTC. V usage is TRBV7-3 and J usage is TRBJ2-6; D is ambiguous. Trimming took off 8 bases at V and 1 base at J, with 12 bases between the two ends. CDR3 length: 15 amino acids. Germline assignment: CDR1 SGHTA and CDR2 FQGTGA.

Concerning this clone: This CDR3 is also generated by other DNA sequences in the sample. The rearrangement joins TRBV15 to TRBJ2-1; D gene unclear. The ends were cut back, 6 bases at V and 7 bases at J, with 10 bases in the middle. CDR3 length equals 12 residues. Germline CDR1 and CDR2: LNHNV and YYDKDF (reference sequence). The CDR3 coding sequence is TGTGCCACCAGTCGAGATGGGAATGAGCAGTTCTTC. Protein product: CATSRDGNEQFF.

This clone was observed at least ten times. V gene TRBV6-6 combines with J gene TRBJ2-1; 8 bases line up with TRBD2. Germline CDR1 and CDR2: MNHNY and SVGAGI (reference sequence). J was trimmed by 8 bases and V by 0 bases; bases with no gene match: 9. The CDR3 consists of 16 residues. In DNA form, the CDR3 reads TGTGCCAGCAGTTACTCGAGGGTAGCGGGATTATATGAGCAGTTCTTC. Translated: CASSYSRVAGLYEQFF.

In DNA form, the CDR3 reads TGCGCCAGCAGCTCGCAGAATATGAACACTGAAGCTTTCTTT. Amino acids: CASSSQNMNTEAFF. The chain links TRBV5-1 to TRBJ1-1; D uncertain. V lost 3 bases, J lost 0 bases, and 9 bases lay in between. Germline CDR1 SGHRS, CDR2 YFSETQ. The CDR3 is made up of 14 amino acids.

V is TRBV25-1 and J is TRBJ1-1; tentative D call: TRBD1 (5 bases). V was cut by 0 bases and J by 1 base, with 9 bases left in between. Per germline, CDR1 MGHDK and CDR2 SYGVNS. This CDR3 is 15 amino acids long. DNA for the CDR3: TGTGCCAGCAGTGAATACAAGGGGTCGAACACTGAAGCTTTCTTT. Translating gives CASSEYKGSNTEAFF.

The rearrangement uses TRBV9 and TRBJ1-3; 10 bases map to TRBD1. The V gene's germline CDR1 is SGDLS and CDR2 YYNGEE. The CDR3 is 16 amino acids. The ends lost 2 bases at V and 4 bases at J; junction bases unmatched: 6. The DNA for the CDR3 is TGTGCCAGCAGCGTGGGACAGGGGTTCGGAGGAAACACCATATATTTT. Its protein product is CASSVGQGFGGNTIYF. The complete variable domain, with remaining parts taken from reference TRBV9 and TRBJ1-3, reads DSGVTQTPKHLITATGQRVTLRCSPRSGDLSVYWYQQSLDQGLQFLIQYYNGEERAKGNILERFSAQQFPDLHSELNLSSLELGDSALYFCASSVGQGFGGNTIYFGEGSWLTVV.

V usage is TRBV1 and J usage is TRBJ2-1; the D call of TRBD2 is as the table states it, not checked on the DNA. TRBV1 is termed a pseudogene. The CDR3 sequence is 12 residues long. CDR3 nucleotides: TGCACCAGCAGCCGAGTTAAGGAGGGGCAGTTCTTC. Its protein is CTSSRVKEGQFF.

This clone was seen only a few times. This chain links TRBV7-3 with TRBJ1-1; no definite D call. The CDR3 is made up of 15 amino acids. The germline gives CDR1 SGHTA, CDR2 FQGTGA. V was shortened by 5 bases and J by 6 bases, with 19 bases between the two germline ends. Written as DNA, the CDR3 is TGTGCCAGCAGCCCAAGGCCGAGTTCTAGCCCTGAAGCTTTCTTT. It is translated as CASSPRPSSSPEAFF.

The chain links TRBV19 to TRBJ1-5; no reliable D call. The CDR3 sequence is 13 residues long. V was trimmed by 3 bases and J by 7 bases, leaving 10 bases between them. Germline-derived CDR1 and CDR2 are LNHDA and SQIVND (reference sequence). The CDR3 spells CASSIIERQPQHF. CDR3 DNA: TGTGCCAGTAGTATTATCGAACGACAGCCCCAGCATTTT.

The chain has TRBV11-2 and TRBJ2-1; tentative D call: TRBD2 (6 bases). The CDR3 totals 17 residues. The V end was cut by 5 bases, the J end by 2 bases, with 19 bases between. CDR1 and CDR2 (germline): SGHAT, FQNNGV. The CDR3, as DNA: TGTGCCAGCAGCCCTGGCCCGTGGGAGGTCGCCTACAATGAGCAGTTCTTC. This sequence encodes CASSPGPWEVAYNEQFF.

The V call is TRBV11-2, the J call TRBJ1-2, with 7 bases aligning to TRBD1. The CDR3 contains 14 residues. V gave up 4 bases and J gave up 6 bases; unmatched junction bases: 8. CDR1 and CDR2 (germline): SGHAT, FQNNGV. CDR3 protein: CASSYKGQVHGYTF. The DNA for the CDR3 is TGTGCCAGCAGCTATAAAGGACAGGTCCATGGCTACACCTTC.

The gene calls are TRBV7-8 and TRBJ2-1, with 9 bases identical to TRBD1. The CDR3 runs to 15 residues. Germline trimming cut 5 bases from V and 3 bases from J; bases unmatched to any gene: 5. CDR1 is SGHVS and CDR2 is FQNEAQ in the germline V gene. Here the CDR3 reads CASSVQGAYYNEQFF. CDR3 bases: TGTGCCAGCAGCGTACAGGGGGCTTACTACAATGAGCAGTTCTTC.

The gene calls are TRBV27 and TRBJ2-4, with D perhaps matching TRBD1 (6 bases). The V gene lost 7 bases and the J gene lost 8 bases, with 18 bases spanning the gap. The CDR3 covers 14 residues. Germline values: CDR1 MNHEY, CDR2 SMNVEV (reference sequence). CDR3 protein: CASKGWTDLDIQYF. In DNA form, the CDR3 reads TGTGCCAGCAAAGGTTGGACAGATTTGGACATTCAGTACTTC.

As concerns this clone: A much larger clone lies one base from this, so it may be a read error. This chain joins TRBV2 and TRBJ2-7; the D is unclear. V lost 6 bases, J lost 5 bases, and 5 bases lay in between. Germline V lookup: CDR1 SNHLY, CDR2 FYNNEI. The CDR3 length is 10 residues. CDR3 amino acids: CASSGHEQYF. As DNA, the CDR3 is TGTGCCAGCAGCGGCCACGAGCAGTACTTC.

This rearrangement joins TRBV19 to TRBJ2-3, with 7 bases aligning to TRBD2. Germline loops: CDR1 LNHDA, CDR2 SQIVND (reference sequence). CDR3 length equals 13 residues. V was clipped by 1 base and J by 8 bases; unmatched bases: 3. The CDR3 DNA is TGTGCCAGTAGTATAGCTCCGGGGGGTACGCAGTATTTT. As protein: CASSIAPGGTQYF. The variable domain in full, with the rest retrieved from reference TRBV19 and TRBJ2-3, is DGGITQSPKYLFRKEGQNVTLSCEQNLNHDAMYWYRQDPGQGLRLIYYSQIVNDFQKGDIAEGYSVSREKKESFPLTVTSAQKNPTAFYLCASSIAPGGTQYFGPGTRLTVL.

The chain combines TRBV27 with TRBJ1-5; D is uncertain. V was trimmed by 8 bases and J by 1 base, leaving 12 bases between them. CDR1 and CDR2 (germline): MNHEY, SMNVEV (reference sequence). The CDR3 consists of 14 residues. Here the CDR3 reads CASQATGSNQPQHF. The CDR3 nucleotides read TGTGCCAGCCAGGCCACGGGAAGCAATCAGCCCCAGCATTTT.

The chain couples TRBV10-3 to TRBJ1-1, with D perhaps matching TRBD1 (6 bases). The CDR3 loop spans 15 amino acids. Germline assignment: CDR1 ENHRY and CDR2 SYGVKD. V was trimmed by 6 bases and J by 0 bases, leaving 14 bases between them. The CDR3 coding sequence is TGTGCCATCAGCCTGGACAGAAATATGAACACTGAAGCTTTCTTT. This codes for CAISLDRNMNTEAFF.